Shown below are 21 T cell receptor beta chains from a single sample sequenced in a study of T cell responses to AZD1222 COVID-19 vaccine. Only in-frame clones appear in the TCRdb table, and some are missing; sequencing was by immunoSEQ multiplex PCR. This sample carries fewer than 30,000 clones, about 85% of them seen once, and the ten largest clones take 7.8%. The material sequenced was peripheral blood, taken 28 days after the second AZD1222 dose. The receptors come from an adult who received the AZD1222 COVID-19 vaccine.

This clone was counted only a few times. The chain is built from TRBV10-3 and TRBJ1-2; D is possibly TRBD1 (5 bases). CDR3 length: 15 amino acids. V was clipped by 6 bases and J by 5 bases, with 19 bases between them. CDR1 is ENHRY and CDR2 is SYGVKD in the germline V gene. CDR3 nucleotide sequence: TGTGCCATCAGCCCCCAGGGTGGGGAGGGGTATGGCTACACCTTC. Translated, it gives CAISPQGGEGYGYTF.

This clone has just a few counts. This chain uses TRBV7-9 with TRBJ2-7; the D is unclear. The germline V gene has CDR1 SEHNR and CDR2 FQNEAQ (reference sequence). The CDR3 is 12 amino acids. V lost 0 bases and J 3 bases, leaving 3 bases between the germline ends. CDR3 sequence (DNA): TGTGCCAGCAGCTTAGCTTACTACGAGCAGTACTTC. Translated, it gives CASSLAYYEQYF.

The rearrangement uses TRBV30 and TRBJ1-4, with 7 bases lining up with TRBD1. The germline CDR1 and CDR2 sequences are GTSNPN and SVGIG (reference sequence). The trim removed 3 bases at V and 0 bases at J, leaving 13 bases unmatched. The length of the CDR3 is 18 residues. CDR3 in amino acids: CAWRTQPGQTATNEKLFF. In DNA form, the CDR3 reads TGTGCCTGGAGGACACAACCGGGACAGACTGCAACTAATGAAAAACTGTTTTTT. Filled out from reference TRBV30 and TRBJ1-4, the complete variable domain reads SQTIHQWPATLVQPVGSPLSLECTVEGTSNPNLYWYRQAAGRGLQLLFYSVGIGQISSEVPQNLSASRPQDRQFILSSKKLLLSDSGFYLCAWRTQPGQTATNEKLFFGSGTQLSVL.

CDR3 in DNA: TGTGCCAGCAGTCTTTCAGGCCGGGGGATCCTTGAGTACGAGCAGTACTTC. Translated: CASSLSGRGILEYEQYF. The chain combines TRBV27 with TRBJ2-7; tentatively, D is TRBD2 (6 bases). Trimming cost V 5 bases and J 4 bases, with 24 bases left between them. Germline assignment: CDR1 MNHEY and CDR2 SMNVEV (reference sequence). The CDR3 contains 17 residues.

This rearrangement joins TRBV7-8 to TRBJ2-7; D may be TRBD1 (6 bases). The CDR3 consists of 15 residues. Germline-derived CDR1 and CDR2 are SGHVS and FQNEAQ. The V and J ends lost 5 bases and 3 bases respectively, with 17 bases between them. The CDR3 DNA reads TGTGCCAGCAGCCAGCGGCGGACAGCCCTCTACGAGCAGTACTTC. It yields the protein CASSQRRTALYEQYF.

The chain joins TRBV5-4 to TRBJ2-1, with 9 bases lining up with TRBD2. The CDR3 consists of 16 residues. The germline gives CDR1 SGHNT, CDR2 YYREEE (reference sequence). V was pared by 4 bases and J by 7 bases, with 12 bases of the junction left unmatched. The CDR3 spells CASSPLPGLAKNEQFF. CDR3 nucleotides: TGTGCCAGCAGCCCCCTACCGGGACTAGCCAAAAATGAGCAGTTCTTC.

The sample holds a few counts of this clone. This sequence joins TRBV2 and TRBJ2-2; 7 nucleotides match TRBD1. The CDR3 is 16 amino acids. The germline V gene encodes CDR1 SNHLY and CDR2 FYNNEI. With V trimmed by 7 bases and J by 0 bases, 8 bases remained unmatched. The CDR3 reads CASKTGTDANTGELFF. Here the CDR3 DNA reads TGTGCCAGCAAGACAGGGACAGACGCGAACACCGGGGAGCTGTTTTTT.

J is TRBJ2-2 and V is TRBV2; D might be TRBD1 (5 bases). This CDR3 is built from 14 residues. The V end lost 3 bases, the J end lost 4 bases, and 9 bases lay between the germline ends. CDR1 SNHLY and CDR2 FYNNEI come from the germline V gene. Here the CDR3 reads CASSDLGLTGELFF. The CDR3 DNA follows: TGTGCCAGCAGTGATCTGGGGCTCACCGGGGAGCTGTTTTTT.

V is TRBV7-2 and J is TRBJ2-7; tentatively, D is TRBD1 (5 bases). Per germline, CDR1 SGHTA and CDR2 FQGNSA. This CDR3 has 15 residues. The germline V and J ends were trimmed by 2 bases and 2 bases, with 13 bases remaining between them. The CDR3 region has the DNA TGTGCCAGCAGCTTAATTCGAGACAGACCCTACGAGCAGTACTTC. Translating it yields CASSLIRDRPYEQYF.

A single count supports this clone. This chain links TRBV11-2 with TRBJ1-1; D perhaps matches TRBD1 (6 bases). The ends were cut back, 3 bases at V and 1 base at J, with 15 bases in the middle. Germline V gene lookup returns CDR1 SGHAT and CDR2 FQNNGV. The CDR3 spans 16 residues. CDR3 DNA: TGTGCCAGCAGCTTGGGGACAAGGGCCGCGAACACTGAAGCTTTCTTT. It translates to CASSLGTRAANTEAFF.

The rearrangement joins TRBV27 to TRBJ2-2; D not certain. CDR1 is MNHEY and CDR2 is SMNVEV in the germline V gene (reference sequence). This CDR3 region has 14 residues. With 2 bases removed from V and 2 bases from J, the gap between germline ends came to 6 bases. CDR3 sequence: CASSLDGNTGELFF. CDR3 sequence (DNA): TGTGCCAGCAGTTTAGATGGAAACACCGGGGAGCTGTTTTTT.

The V gene is TRBV19, the J gene TRBJ1-1; 10 bases are shared with TRBD1. Germline loops: CDR1 LNHDA, CDR2 SQIVND (reference sequence). The junction had 11 bases not matched to a gene; V was cut back by 7 bases and J by 0 bases. This CDR3 contains 17 residues. The CDR3: CASKRGTGDFLNTEAFF. In nucleotides, the CDR3 is TGTGCCAGTAAGCGCGGGACAGGGGATTTTTTGAACACTGAAGCTTTCTTT.

The gene calls are TRBV24-1 and TRBJ2-1; D remains unclear. This CDR3 contains 12 residues. The ends were cut back, 6 bases at V and 4 bases at J, with 6 bases in the middle. Germline V gene sequence: CDR1 KGHDR, CDR2 SFDVKD. CDR3 in amino acids: CATSSRYNEQFF. DNA of the CDR3: TGTGCCACCAGTTCGAGATACAATGAGCAGTTCTTC.

There are a few counts of this clone. This chain uses TRBV18 with TRBJ2-7; a weak D match, TRBD1 (6 bases). The CDR3 is 13 residues long. Trimming removed 3 bases at V and 3 bases at J, with 9 bases between. The germline V gene encodes CDR1 KGHSH and CDR2 LQKENI. CDR3 sequence reads: CASSPPGDYEQYF. The CDR3 nucleotides are TGTGCCAGCTCACCCCCAGGGGACTACGAGCAGTACTTC.

This sequence joins TRBV7-9 and TRBJ2-7, with D hard to call. V was cut by 6 bases and J by 0 bases, with 21 bases left in between. The germline gives CDR1 SEHNR, CDR2 FQNEAQ (reference sequence). This CDR3 is 17 amino acids long. For the CDR3, the DNA is TGTGCCAGCAGGCCGGGCGCAGAACGCCAGAGCTCCTACGAGCAGTACTTC. Protein: CASRPGAERQSSYEQYF. Looking up the rest from reference TRBV7-9 and TRBJ2-7 gives the full variable domain: DTGVSQNPRHKITKRGQNVTFRCDPISEHNRLYWYRQTLGQGPEFLTYFQNEAQLEKSRLLSDRFSAERPKGSFSTLEIQRTEQGDSAMYLCASRPGAERQSSYEQYFGPGTRLTVT.

This clone came up once. This rearrangement joins TRBV11-2 to TRBJ2-1; 7 bases line up with TRBD2. The CDR3 is 15 amino acids. The germline V gene encodes CDR1 SGHAT and CDR2 FQNNGV. The V segment lost 5 bases and the J segment 0 bases; nucleotides outside the gene matches: 4. DNA for the CDR3: TGTGCCAGCAGCCCGACTAGCCTCTCCTACAATGAGCAGTTCTTC. Translation gives CASSPTSLSYNEQFF.

The chain recombines TRBV11-2 with TRBJ1-5; no firm D call. Deletions cut 3 bases from V and 7 bases from J, with 13 bases between. There are 14 residues in the CDR3. From germline, CDR1 is SGHAT and CDR2 FQNNGV. The CDR3 sequence: CASSFSGELQPQHF. CDR3 sequence (DNA): TGTGCCAGCAGCTTTTCCGGGGAATTGCAGCCCCAGCATTTT. Drawing the rest from reference TRBV11-2 and TRBJ1-5, the complete variable domain is EAGVAQSPRYKIIEKRQSVAFWCNPISGHATLYWYQQILGQGPKLLIQFQNNGVVDDSQLPKDRFSAERLKGVDSTLKIQPAKLEDSAVYLCASSFSGELQPQHFGDGTRLSIL.

V usage is TRBV5-1 and J usage is TRBJ2-1, with no clear D. The germline gives CDR1 SGHRS, CDR2 YFSETQ. The length of the CDR3 is 12 residues. V was shortened by 4 bases and J by 9 bases, with 11 bases between the two germline ends. CDR3 DNA: TGCGCCAGCAGCAAAGACGAGACTGAGCAGTTCTTC. This codes for CASSKDETEQFF.

This clone was observed a single time. The chain has TRBV5-4 and TRBJ2-7; weak D call: TRBD2 (6 bases). CDR1 and CDR2 (germline): SGHNT, YYREEE (reference sequence). Trimming removed 0 bases at V and 6 bases at J, with 10 bases between. The CDR3 length is 13 residues. CDR3 loop: CASSLDGTGEQYF. CDR3 nucleotides: TGTGCCAGCAGCTTGGATGGGACTGGCGAGCAGTACTTC.

CDR3 in DNA: TGTGCCAGTAGCCCCACAGAGACCGGGGAGCTGTTTTTT. Its protein is CASSPTETGELFF. The rearrangement joins TRBV19 to TRBJ2-2; D gene ambiguous. The CDR3 runs 13 residues. Between the trimmed V and J ends, which lost 6 bases and 5 bases, there was a span of 10 bases. Germline CDR1 and CDR2: LNHDA and SQIVND (reference sequence).

The chain carries TRBV6-4 and TRBJ1-2, with D unclear. CDR1 is MRHNA, CDR2 SNTAGT, per germline. The ends were cut back, 10 bases at V and 3 bases at J, with 12 bases in the middle. CDR3 length: 12 amino acids. CDR3 nucleotides: TGTGCCATACCGGACGTCCACTATGGCTACACCTTC. It translates to CAIPDVHYGYTF.